This TCR beta chain was recovered during a study of blood T cell repertoires in COVID-19. Study-wide background: Material from acute and convalescent COVID-19 was sourced from the United States, Italy and Spain.

In the authors' methods: Reference gene primer amplification yielded estimated nucleated cell counts. The protocol was immunoSEQ multiplex PCR, while the TCRdb copy is restricted to in-frame clones and leaves out a portion. V and J calls and clone size come straight from that table; D and trimming were deduced from the DNA. This sample carries 300,000 to 450,000 clones, around 87% of them seen once, and the ten largest clones take approximately 1.2%. Participants came from about 24 US areas, aged about 18 to 95 years. Assignments of participants to cohorts depended upon their own reported clinical history. V was trimmed by 10 bases and J by 5 bases, leaving 18 bases between them. Looked up from germline, CDR1 is MNHEY and CDR2 is SVGAGI. This CDR3 is 14 amino acids long.

The clonotype was recovered from a man between 25 and 39 years old who had recovered from COVID-19. Sequences were obtained from PBMCs or T cells enriched from blood (not recorded which). The chain couples TRBV6-5 to TRBJ1-5, with D maybe TRBD1 (5 bases). DNA for the CDR3: TGTGCCACCTTGTCCCCGGGGGACGATCAGCCCCAGCATTTT. This gives the protein CATLSPGDDQPQHF.